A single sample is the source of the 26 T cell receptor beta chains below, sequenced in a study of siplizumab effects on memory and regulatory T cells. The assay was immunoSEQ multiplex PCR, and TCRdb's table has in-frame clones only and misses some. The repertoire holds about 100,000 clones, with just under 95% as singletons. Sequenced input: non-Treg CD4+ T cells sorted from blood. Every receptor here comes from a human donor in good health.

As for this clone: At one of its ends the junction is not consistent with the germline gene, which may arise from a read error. The CDR3 nucleotides read TGTGCCAGCAGCCTACAACGGGCTTTT. This codes for CASSLQRAF. The chain joins TRBV28 to TRBJ2-3; no clear D. CDR1 and CDR2 (germline): MDHEN, SYDVKM. This CDR3 region has 9 residues.

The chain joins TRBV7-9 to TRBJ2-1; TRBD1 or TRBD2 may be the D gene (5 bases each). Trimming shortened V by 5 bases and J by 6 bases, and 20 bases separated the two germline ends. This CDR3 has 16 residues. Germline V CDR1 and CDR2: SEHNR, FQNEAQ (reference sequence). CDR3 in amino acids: CASSPGWGQLINEQFF. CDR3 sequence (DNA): TGTGCCAGCAGCCCGGGGTGGGGCCAACTTATCAATGAGCAGTTCTTC.

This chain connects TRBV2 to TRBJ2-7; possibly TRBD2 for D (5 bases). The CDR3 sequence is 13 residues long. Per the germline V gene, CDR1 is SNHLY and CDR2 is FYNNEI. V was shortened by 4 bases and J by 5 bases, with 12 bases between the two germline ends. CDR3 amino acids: CASSAVPGNEQYF. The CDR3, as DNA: TGTGCCAGCAGTGCCGTCCCGGGAAACGAGCAGTACTTC.

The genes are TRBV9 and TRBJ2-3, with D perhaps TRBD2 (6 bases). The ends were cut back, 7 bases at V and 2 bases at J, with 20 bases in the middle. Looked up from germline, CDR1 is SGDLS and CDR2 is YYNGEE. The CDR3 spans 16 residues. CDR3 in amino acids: CASGATGGPNTDTQYF. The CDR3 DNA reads TGTGCCAGCGGCGCCACCGGGGGACCTAACACAGATACGCAGTATTTT.

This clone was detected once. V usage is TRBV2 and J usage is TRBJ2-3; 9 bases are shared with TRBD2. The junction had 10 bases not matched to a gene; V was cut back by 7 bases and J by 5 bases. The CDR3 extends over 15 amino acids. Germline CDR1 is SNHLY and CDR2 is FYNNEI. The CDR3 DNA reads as TGTGCCAGCACGGGACTAGCAGAAAGGGGAGATACGCAGTATTTT. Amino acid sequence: CASTGLAERGDTQYF.

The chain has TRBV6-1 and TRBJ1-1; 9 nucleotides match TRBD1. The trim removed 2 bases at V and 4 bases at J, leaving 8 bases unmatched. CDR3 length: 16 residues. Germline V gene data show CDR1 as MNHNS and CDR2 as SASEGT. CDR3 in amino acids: CASSELGQGWGTEAFF. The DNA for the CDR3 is TGTGCCAGCAGTGAATTGGGACAGGGTTGGGGCACTGAAGCTTTCTTT.

The CDR3 nucleotides read TGTGCCAGCAGCCTTACAAGGTCCGGTACGCAGTATTTT. Translation: CASSLTRSGTQYF. V usage is TRBV14 and J usage is TRBJ2-3; D uncertain. The CDR3 is made up of 13 amino acids. Trimming stripped 4 bases from V and 8 bases from J, with 13 bases between. The germline V gene encodes CDR1 SGHDN and CDR2 FVKESK.

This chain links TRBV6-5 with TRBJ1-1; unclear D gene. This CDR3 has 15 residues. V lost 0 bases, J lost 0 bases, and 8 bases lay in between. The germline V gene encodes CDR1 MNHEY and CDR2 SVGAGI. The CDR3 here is CASSYSFVLNTEAFF. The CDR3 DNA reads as TGTGCCAGCAGTTACTCGTTTGTCTTGAACACTGAAGCTTTCTTT.

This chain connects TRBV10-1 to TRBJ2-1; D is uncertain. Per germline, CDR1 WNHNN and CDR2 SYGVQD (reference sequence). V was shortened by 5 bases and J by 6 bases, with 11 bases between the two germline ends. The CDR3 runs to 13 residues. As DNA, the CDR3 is TGCGCCAGCAGTTCGGGCAGAATCAATGAGCAGTTCTTC. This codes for CASSSGRINEQFF.

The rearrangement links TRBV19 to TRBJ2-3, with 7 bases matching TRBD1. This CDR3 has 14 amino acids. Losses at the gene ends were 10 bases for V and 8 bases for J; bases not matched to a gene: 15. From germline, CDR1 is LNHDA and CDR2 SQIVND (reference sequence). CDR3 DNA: TGTGCCACTCGCTCGAACAGGGGCGTGGGTACGCAGTATTTT. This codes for CATRSNRGVGTQYF. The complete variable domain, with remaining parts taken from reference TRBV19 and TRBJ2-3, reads DGGITQSPKYLFRKEGQNVTLSCEQNLNHDAMYWYRQDPGQGLRLIYYSQIVNDFQKGDIAEGYSVSREKKESFPLTVTSAQKNPTAFYLCATRSNRGVGTQYFGPGTRLTVL.

As DNA, the CDR3 is TGTGCCAGCAGTTGGCAGAGGAGAGAGACCCAGTACTTC. The encoded protein is CASSWQRRETQYF. The chain links TRBV6-5 to TRBJ2-5, with unresolved D. The length of the CDR3 is 13 residues. Trimming removed 4 bases from V and 4 bases from J, with 10 bases in between. CDR1 is MNHEY, CDR2 SVGAGI, per germline.

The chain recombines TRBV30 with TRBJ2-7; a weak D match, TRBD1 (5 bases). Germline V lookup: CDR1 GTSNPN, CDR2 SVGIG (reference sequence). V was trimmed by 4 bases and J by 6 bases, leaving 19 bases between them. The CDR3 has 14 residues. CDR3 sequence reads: CAWKWGPLVGEQYF. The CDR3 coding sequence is TGTGCCTGGAAGTGGGGCCCCCTAGTTGGCGAGCAGTACTTC.

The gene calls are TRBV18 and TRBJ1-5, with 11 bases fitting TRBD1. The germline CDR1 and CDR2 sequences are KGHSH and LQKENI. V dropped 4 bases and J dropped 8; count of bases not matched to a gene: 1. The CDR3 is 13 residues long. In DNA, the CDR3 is TGTGCCAGCTCACGGGGACAGGGGGAGCCCCAGCATTTT. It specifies CASSRGQGEPQHF.

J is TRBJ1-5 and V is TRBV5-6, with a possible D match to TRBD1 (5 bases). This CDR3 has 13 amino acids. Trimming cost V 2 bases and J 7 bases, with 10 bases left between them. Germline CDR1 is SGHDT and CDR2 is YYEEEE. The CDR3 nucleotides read TGTGCCAGCAGCTTAGTTGGGGGGCAGCCCCAGCATTTT. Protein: CASSLVGGQPQHF.

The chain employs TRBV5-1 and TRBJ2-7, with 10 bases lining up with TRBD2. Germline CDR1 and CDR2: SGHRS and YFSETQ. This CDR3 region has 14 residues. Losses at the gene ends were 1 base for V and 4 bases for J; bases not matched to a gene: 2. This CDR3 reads CASSLTSGNYEQYF. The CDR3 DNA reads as TGCGCCAGCAGCTTGACTAGCGGGAATTACGAGCAGTACTTC.

CDR3 amino acids: CASSLSPRDNSPLHF. The CDR3, as DNA: TGCGCCAGCAGCTTATCCCCCAGGGATAATTCACCCCTCCACTTT. This rearrangement joins TRBV5-1 to TRBJ1-6; the D gene is possibly TRBD1 (5 bases). CDR3 length: 15 residues. The V end was cut by 2 bases, the J end by 5 bases, with 11 bases between. Germline values: CDR1 SGHRS, CDR2 YFSETQ.

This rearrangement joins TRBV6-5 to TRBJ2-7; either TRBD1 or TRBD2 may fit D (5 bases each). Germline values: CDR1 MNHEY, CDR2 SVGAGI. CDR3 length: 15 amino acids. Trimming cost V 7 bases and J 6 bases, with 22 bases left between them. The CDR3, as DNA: TGTGCCAGCACCCGTAATGGGGGTTTGGGTGGCGAGCAGTACTTC. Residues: CASTRNGGLGGEQYF.

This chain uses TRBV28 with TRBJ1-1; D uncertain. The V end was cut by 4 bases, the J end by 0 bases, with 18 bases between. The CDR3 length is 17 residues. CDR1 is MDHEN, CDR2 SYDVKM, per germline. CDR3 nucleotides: TGTGCCAGCAGTTCTACGACACCTTATACGGTGAACACTGAAGCTTTCTTT. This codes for CASSSTTPYTVNTEAFF.

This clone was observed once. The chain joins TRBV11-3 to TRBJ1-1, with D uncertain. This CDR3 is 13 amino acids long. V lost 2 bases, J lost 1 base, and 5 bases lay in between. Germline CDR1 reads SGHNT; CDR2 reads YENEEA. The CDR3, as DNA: TGTGCCAGCAGCTTACAGAGGAACACTGAAGCTTTCTTT. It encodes CASSLQRNTEAFF.

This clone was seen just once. CDR3 in DNA: TGTGCCAGCAGTGAGCAGCGACTAGCGTTGGGAACCGGGGAGCTGTTTTTT. This encodes CASSEQRLALGTGELFF. This chain uses TRBV25-1 with TRBJ2-2, with 8 bases matching TRBD2. The CDR3 totals 17 residues. With V trimmed by 3 bases and J by 5 bases, 11 bases remained unmatched. The germline gives CDR1 MGHDK, CDR2 SYGVNS.

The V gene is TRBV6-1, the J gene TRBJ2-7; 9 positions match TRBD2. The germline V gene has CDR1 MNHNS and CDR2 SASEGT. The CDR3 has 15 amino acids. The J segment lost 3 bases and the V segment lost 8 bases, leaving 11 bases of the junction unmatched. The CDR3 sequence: CASSLSGRQYYEQYF. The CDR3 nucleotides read TGTGCCAGCTCTCTTAGCGGGAGACAGTACTACGAGCAGTACTTC.

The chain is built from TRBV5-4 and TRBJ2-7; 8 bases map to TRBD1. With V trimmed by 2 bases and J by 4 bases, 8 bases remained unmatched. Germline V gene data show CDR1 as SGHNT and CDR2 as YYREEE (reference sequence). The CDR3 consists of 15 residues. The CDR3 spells CASSLEDRVKYEQYF. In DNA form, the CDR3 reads TGTGCCAGCAGCTTAGAGGACAGGGTTAAATACGAGCAGTACTTC.

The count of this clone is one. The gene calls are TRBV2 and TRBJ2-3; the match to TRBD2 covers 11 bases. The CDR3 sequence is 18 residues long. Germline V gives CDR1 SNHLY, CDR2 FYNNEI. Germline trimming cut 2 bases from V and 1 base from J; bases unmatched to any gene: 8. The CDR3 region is CASSELVAGLAGTDTQYF. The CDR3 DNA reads TGTGCCAGCAGTGAACTTGTCGCGGGACTAGCGGGCACAGATACGCAGTATTTT.

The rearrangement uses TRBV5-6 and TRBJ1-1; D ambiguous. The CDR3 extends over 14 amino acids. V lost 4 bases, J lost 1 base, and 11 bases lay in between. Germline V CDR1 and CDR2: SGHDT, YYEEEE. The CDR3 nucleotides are TGTGCCAGCAGCCCGATGAAAAGGAACACTGAAGCTTTCTTT. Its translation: CASSPMKRNTEAFF.

CDR3 bases: TGTGCCAGCAGTTCTCCGAGAGCGGGGGGGAGCACAGATACGCAGTATTTT. This encodes CASSSPRAGGSTDTQYF. V usage is TRBV28 and J usage is TRBJ2-3; 10 bases are a match to TRBD2. V dropped 4 bases and J dropped 0; count of bases not matched to a gene: 7. This CDR3 contains 17 residues. CDR1 MDHEN and CDR2 SYDVKM come from the germline V gene.

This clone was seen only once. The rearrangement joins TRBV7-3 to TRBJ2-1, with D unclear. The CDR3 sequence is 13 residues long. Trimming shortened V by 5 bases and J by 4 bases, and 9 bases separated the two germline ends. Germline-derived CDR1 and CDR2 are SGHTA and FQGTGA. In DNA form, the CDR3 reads TGTGCCAGCAGCCGTCTCCAGTACAATGAGCAGTTCTTC. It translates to CASSRLQYNEQFF.